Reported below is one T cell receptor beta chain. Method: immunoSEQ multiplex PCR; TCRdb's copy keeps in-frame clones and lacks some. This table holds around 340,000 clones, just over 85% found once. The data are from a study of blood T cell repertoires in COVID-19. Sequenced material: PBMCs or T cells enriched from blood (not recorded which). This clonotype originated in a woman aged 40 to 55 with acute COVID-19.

DNA of the CDR3: TGTGCCATCAGTGAGTCCGGGACAGGCTGGGGCTACACCTTC. Its translation is CAISESGTGWGYTF. V usage is TRBV10-3 and J usage is TRBJ1-2, with 8 bases identical to TRBD1. From germline, CDR1 is ENHRY and CDR2 SYGVKD. Trimming cost V 0 bases and J 8 bases; bases outside gene matches: 5. The CDR3 totals 14 residues.